What follows is one T cell receptor (beta chain) and its context. The antigen is unknown. These data come from a study of CXCR3-negative and CXCR3-positive naive CD8 T cells. General study points: Comparison of naive cells showed more hydrophobic TRB CDR3s in CXCR3-positive than in CXCR3-negative naive cells.

Via 5' RACE with UMI labels, TRB cDNA libraries were prepared. One entry per CDR3 protein, without DNA, is what TCRdb gives after re-calling the 5' RACE reads. The data include about 130,000 distinct CDR3 sequences; the top ten clones carry roughly 0.62%. The length of the CDR3 is 13 residues. Germline V CDR1 and CDR2: SQVTM, ANQGSEA. The genes are TRBV29-1 and TRBJ2-1; the TCRdb D gene call, TRBD1, has no DNA to confirm it. This receptor was taken from a human donor in good health. Some clones in this sample may be carry-over from other donors' samples. The specimen sequenced was naive CXCR3+ CD8+ T cells from blood. Sample subset: CD45RO-CCR7+CD27+CD95- naive CD8+ T cells expressing CXCR3 (TNR3+). The CDR3 sequence is CSVAPSGYNEQFF.